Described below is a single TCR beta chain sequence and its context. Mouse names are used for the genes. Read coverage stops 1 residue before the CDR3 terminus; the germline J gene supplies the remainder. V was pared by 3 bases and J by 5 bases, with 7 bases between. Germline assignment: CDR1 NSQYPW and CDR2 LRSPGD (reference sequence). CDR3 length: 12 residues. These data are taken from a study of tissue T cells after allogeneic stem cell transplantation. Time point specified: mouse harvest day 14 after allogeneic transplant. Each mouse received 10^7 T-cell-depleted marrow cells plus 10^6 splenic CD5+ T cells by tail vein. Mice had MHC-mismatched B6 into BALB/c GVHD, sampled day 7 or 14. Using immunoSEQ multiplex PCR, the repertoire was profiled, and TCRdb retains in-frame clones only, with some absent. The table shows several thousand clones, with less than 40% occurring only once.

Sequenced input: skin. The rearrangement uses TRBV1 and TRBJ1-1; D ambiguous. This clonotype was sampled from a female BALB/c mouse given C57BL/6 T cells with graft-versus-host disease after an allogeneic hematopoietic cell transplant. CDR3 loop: CTCSASQTEVFF. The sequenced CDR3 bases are TGCACCTGCAGTGCGTCTCAGACAGAAGTCTTC. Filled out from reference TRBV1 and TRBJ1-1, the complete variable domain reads VTLLEQNPRWRLVPRGQAVNLRCILKNSQYPWMSWYQQDLQKQLQWLFTLRSPGDKEVKSLPGADYLATRVTDTELRLQVANMSQGRTLYCTCSASQTEVFFGKGTRLTVV.